The sequence of this TCR beta chain was determined in a study of T cells after yellow fever vaccination. General study findings and limits: Researchers noted that a small share of clonotypes showed up in both CD4 and CD8 compartments. FACS-sorted repertoires could harbor abundant contaminating bulk-population clonotypes.

This clonotype was observed a handful of times. Its antigen is not identified. V lost 3 bases to trimming and J lost 1 base, with 15 bases between them. CDR1 and CDR2 (germline): SEHNR, FQNEAQ (reference sequence). The CDR3 is made up of 16 amino acids. TCRdb used MiXCR to reprocess the 5' RACE reads, holding one entry per CDR3 protein. Of 450,000 to 550,000 distinct CDR3 sequences detected, about a fifth appear once; the ten largest clones hold approximately 15%. V gene TRBV7-9 combines with J gene TRBJ1-2; no clear D gene. The TCR sequence derives from a man aged 18 to 29 who received the YFV17D yellow fever vaccine. The specimen was PBMCs, collected about 21 days after the first yellow fever vaccination. The CDR3 region is CASSLGLPGYNYGYTF. The CDR3 DNA sequence: TGTGCCAGCAGCTTGGGTCTTCCAGGTTATAACTATGGCTACACCTTC. Full variable domain (remainder filled in from reference TRBV7-9 and TRBJ1-2): DTGVSQNPRHKITKRGQNVTFRCDPISEHNRLYWYRQTLGQGPEFLTYFQNEAQLEKSRLLSDRFSAERPKGSFSTLEIQRTEQGDSAMYLCASSLGLPGYNYGYTFGSGTRLTVV.